This T cell receptor (beta chain) was sequenced for a study of CD8 T cells in Susac syndrome. Study in general: When their blood was taken, the Susac syndrome patients had either not yet had any therapy, were taking corticosteroids, or were taking intravenous immunoglobulin alone.

The CDR3 is 15 amino acids. Trimming took 6 bases from V and 4 from J, leaving 16 bases between them. When the RNA was reverse transcribed, random hexamers were used with an input of roughly 0.5 to 1 ug. Via MiXCR, TCRdb re-called the immunoSEQ multiplex PCR reads, giving one row per CDR3 protein. The sample includes roughly 200,000 distinct CDR3 sequences, roughly 94% of them seen just once. CD8+ and CD4+ blood T cells underwent TCR beta sequencing. The genes are TRBV12-3 or TRBV12-4 and TRBJ1-5, with TRBD1 as a possible D gene (5 bases). The TCR sequence derives from a human donor with Susac syndrome. The sample was CD4+ T cells from PBMCs. CDR3 in DNA: TGTGCCAGCAGCCATAATCCGGGGCCGAATCAGCCCCAGCATTTT. Amino acid sequence: CASSHNPGPNQPQHF.